The source of this T cell receptor beta chain is a study of T-cell memory formation after mild COVID-19. Between the trimmed V and J ends, which lost 0 bases and 7 bases, there was a span of 18 bases. The CDR3 loop spans 16 amino acids. Germline V gene data show CDR1 as LNHNV and CDR2 as YYDKDF (reference sequence). TCR alpha and TCR beta cDNA libraries carrying sample barcodes and UMIs were produced by 5'RACE using constant-segment primers. MiXCR, applied by TCRdb to the 5' RACE reads, yields one record per CDR3 protein. Among about 560,000 distinct CDR3 sequences listed, roughly 17% were seen once. This clonotype has more than one count but fewer than ten. Its target is unknown. Overall study results and limits: The SARS-CoV-2 specificity of second-wave clones reaching peak at day 37 remained unverified. Detection of some responders pre-infection suggested pre-existing cross-reactive memory T cells participated.

This receptor was identified in an adult woman who had mild COVID-19 (a few samples of this study predate the infection). Cell type and time point are not known. What was sequenced was PBMCs or a T cell subset sorted from them (not recorded which). The rearrangement links TRBV15 to TRBJ1-1; D might be TRBD1 (5 bases). The CDR3 nucleotides are TGTGCCACCAGCAGAGATGGAGGGGACGCTCGGGGTGAAGCTTTCTTT. Translation: CATSRDGGDARGEAFF. The full variable domain, with the rest looked up from reference TRBV15 and TRBJ1-1, is DAMVIQNPRYQVTQFGKPVTLSCSQTLNHNVMYWYQQKSSQAPKLLFHYYDKDFNNEADTPDNFQSRRPNTSFCFLDIRSPGLGDTAMYLCATSRDGGDARGEAFFGQGTRLTVV.